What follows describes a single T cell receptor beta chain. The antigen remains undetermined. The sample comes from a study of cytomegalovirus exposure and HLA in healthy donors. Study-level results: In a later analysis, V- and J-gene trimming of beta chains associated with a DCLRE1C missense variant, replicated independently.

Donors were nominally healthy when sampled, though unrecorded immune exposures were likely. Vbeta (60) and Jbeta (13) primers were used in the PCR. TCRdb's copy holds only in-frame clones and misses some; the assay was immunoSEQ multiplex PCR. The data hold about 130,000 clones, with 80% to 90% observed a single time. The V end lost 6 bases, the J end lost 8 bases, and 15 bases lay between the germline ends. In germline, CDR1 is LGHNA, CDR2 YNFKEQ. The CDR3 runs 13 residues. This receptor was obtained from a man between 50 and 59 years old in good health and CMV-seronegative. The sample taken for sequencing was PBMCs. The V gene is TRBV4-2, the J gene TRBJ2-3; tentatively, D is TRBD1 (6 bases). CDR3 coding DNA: TGTGCCAGCAGTCCAAAGGGGGAAGGTACGCAGTATTTT. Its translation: CASSPKGEGTQYF.